The present TCR beta chain was sequenced within a study of shared T cell receptors in the human thymus. V lost 0 bases and J lost 0, with 12 bases in between. Germline V lookup: CDR1 SGHRS, CDR2 YFSETQ. The CDR3 has 16 residues. Sequencing used immunoSEQ multiplex PCR; TCRdb keeps in-frame clones, though not all of them. The sample has about 660,000 clones, 85% to 90% seen once. In addition, the sample was reused for a study of human thymus T cells. That study adds: Usage of V and J genes appeared biased in thymic and blood repertoires.

This chain connects TRBV5-1 to TRBJ1-1, with a weak D call TRBD1 (5 bases). The sample comprised thymocytes. The source of this sequence is a boy younger than two with a congenital heart defect. The CDR3, as DNA: TGCGCCAGCAGCTTGGCGGGGGGGGGTATGAACACTGAAGCTTTCTTT. It translates to CASSLAGGGMNTEAFF.